A selection of T cell receptor beta chains follows, all from one sample in a study of identical twins. TCRdb redid the calling of the 5' RACE reads with MiXCR, one entry per CDR3 protein. The table includes fewer than 900,000 distinct CDR3 sequences, roughly 18% detected once. The same specimen was also included in a second study, on T cells expressing NK-cell markers.

The material sequenced was PBMCs. The receptors originated from a woman aged 18-29 years in good health. Both conserved end residues are part of each CDR3. The order of the fields is D gene, V gene, clone size, J gene, CDR3 protein, CDR3 DNA. A D gene is named only where the DNA matches it firmly. A row's size may be missing; if present it is once, few, many or a size class.

D gene: -; V gene: TRBV4-3; clone size: few; J gene: TRBJ2-5; CDR3 protein: CASSQDIRRGQETQYF; CDR3 DNA: TGCGCCAGCAGCCAAGACATAAGGCGGGGCCAAGAGACCCAGTACTTC
D gene: -; V gene: TRBV3-1; clone size: -; J gene: TRBJ2-3; CDR3 protein: CASSQSRGVYADTQYF; CDR3 DNA: TGTGCCAGCAGCCAATCTCGAGGGGTTTACGCGGATACGCAGTATTTT
D gene: -; V gene: TRBV6-1; clone size: few; J gene: TRBJ2-7; CDR3 protein: CASSENAFAEQYF; CDR3 DNA: TGTGCCAGCAGTGAAAACGCCTTCGCCGAGCAGTACTTC
D gene: -; V gene: TRBV6-1; clone size: few; J gene: TRBJ1-6; CDR3 protein: CASSGRDTNSPLHF; CDR3 DNA: TGTGCCAGCAGCGGTCGGGACACTAATTCACCCCTCCACTTT
D gene: -; V gene: TRBV3-1; clone size: -; J gene: TRBJ2-5; CDR3 protein: CASSLTGVRETQYF; CDR3 DNA: TGTGCCAGCAGCCTGACGGGGGTTAGGGAGACCCAGTACTTC
D gene: TRBD1; V gene: TRBV6-5; clone size: few; J gene: TRBJ1-1; CDR3 protein: CASGQVDSFF; CDR3 DNA: TGTGCCAGCGGACAGGTTGATTCTTTCTTT
D gene: TRBD1; V gene: TRBV7-2; clone size: -; J gene: TRBJ1-3; CDR3 protein: CASSSRQGNGNTIYF; CDR3 DNA: TGTGCCAGCAGCTCGAGACAGGGTAATGGAAACACCATATATTTT
D gene: TRBD2; V gene: TRBV15; clone size: -; J gene: TRBJ2-1; CDR3 protein: CATSALAGVDHEQFF; CDR3 DNA: TGTGCCACCAGCGCCTTGGCGGGGGTAGACCATGAGCAGTTCTTC
D gene: TRBD2; V gene: TRBV5-4; clone size: few; J gene: TRBJ2-3; CDR3 protein: CASSRRGGGPTDTQYF; CDR3 DNA: TGTGCCAGCAGCCGACGAGGCGGGGGACCCACAGATACGCAGTATTTT
D gene: -; V gene: TRBV5-1; clone size: -; J gene: TRBJ1-2; CDR3 protein: CASSRREAYGYTF; CDR3 DNA: TGCGCCAGCAGCCGCCGGGAGGCGTATGGCTACACCTTC
D gene: -; V gene: TRBV12-3/TRBV12-4; clone size: many; J gene: TRBJ1-1; CDR3 protein: CASNQQAPEAFF; CDR3 DNA: TGTGCCAGCAATCAACAAGCCCCTGAAGCTTTCTTT
D gene: -; V gene: TRBV20-1; clone size: many; J gene: TRBJ1-4; CDR3 protein: CSARGGDGLEKLFF; CDR3 DNA: TGCAGTGCTAGAGGGGGTGACGGTCTGGAAAAACTGTTTTTT
D gene: TRBD2; V gene: TRBV9; clone size: few; J gene: TRBJ2-5; CDR3 protein: CASGGGKKETQYF; CDR3 DNA: TGTGCCAGCGGGGGGGGGAAGAAAGAGACCCAGTACTTC
D gene: TRBD2; V gene: TRBV4-3; clone size: -; J gene: TRBJ2-7; CDR3 protein: CASSQEAGSREQYF; CDR3 DNA: TGCGCCAGCAGCCAAGAAGCGGGATCAAGGGAGCAGTACTTC
D gene: TRBD1; V gene: TRBV5-1; clone size: few; J gene: TRBJ1-2; CDR3 protein: CASSTGTGNGYTF; CDR3 DNA: TGCGCCAGCAGCACTGGGACAGGCAATGGCTACACCTTC
D gene: -; V gene: TRBV12-3/TRBV12-4; clone size: few; J gene: TRBJ2-1; CDR3 protein: CASSLDSAKPYQFF; CDR3 DNA: TGTGCCAGCAGTTTAGATTCGGCAAAACCTTACCAGTTCTTC
D gene: -; V gene: TRBV7-2; clone size: -; J gene: TRBJ2-7; CDR3 protein: CASSNPTYEQYF; CDR3 DNA: TGTGCCAGCAGCAATCCTACATACGAGCAGTACTTC
D gene: -; V gene: TRBV4-3; clone size: -; J gene: TRBJ2-1; CDR3 protein: CASSPRGLPNNEQFF; CDR3 DNA: TGCGCCAGCAGCCCCAGAGGGCTACCTAACAATGAGCAGTTCTTC
D gene: -; V gene: TRBV4-2; clone size: few; J gene: TRBJ2-3; CDR3 protein: CASSQDWGTTDTQYF; CDR3 DNA: TGTGCCAGCAGCCAAGATTGGGGGACTACAGATACGCAGTATTTT
D gene: TRBD1; V gene: TRBV6-2/TRBV6-3; clone size: -; J gene: TRBJ2-6; CDR3 protein: CASSRRDRASYGANVLTF; CDR3 DNA: TGTGCCAGCAGTCGCCGGGACAGGGCCTCTTATGGGGCCAACGTCCTGACTTTC
D gene: TRBD1; V gene: TRBV12-3/TRBV12-4; clone size: -; J gene: TRBJ2-1; CDR3 protein: CASSNSLDRGNEQFF; CDR3 DNA: TGTGCCAGCAGTAACTCCTTGGACAGGGGCAATGAGCAGTTCTTC
D gene: -; V gene: TRBV10-3; clone size: -; J gene: TRBJ2-1; CDR3 protein: CAIQGMNNEQFF; CDR3 DNA: TGTGCCATCCAGGGGATGAACAATGAGCAGTTCTTC
D gene: -; V gene: TRBV20-1; clone size: -; J gene: TRBJ2-7; CDR3 protein: CSARASPVGQYF; CDR3 DNA: TGCAGTGCTAGGGCGTCTCCCGTAGGGCAGTACTTC
D gene: TRBD2; V gene: TRBV20-1; clone size: few; J gene: TRBJ2-1; CDR3 protein: CSARTSGSSNEQFF; CDR3 DNA: TGCAGTGCTCGGACTAGCGGGAGTTCCAATGAGCAGTTCTTC
D gene: TRBD1; V gene: TRBV7-6; clone size: -; J gene: TRBJ1-1; CDR3 protein: CASSSTGTGNTEAFF; CDR3 DNA: TGTGCCAGCAGCTCTACCGGGACAGGGAACACTGAAGCTTTCTTT
D gene: -; V gene: TRBV20-1; clone size: many; J gene: TRBJ2-7; CDR3 protein: CSATRVGGPPEQYF; CDR3 DNA: TGCAGTGCTACGCGAGTGGGGGGTCCTCCGGAGCAGTACTTC
D gene: TRBD1; V gene: TRBV5-5; clone size: -; J gene: TRBJ2-7; CDR3 protein: CASSPGTGIYEQYF; CDR3 DNA: TGTGCCAGCAGCCCCGGGACAGGGATCTACGAGCAGTACTTC
D gene: -; V gene: TRBV12-3/TRBV12-4; clone size: many; J gene: TRBJ1-6; CDR3 protein: CASSLGGDSPLHF; CDR3 DNA: TGTGCCAGCAGTTTAGGGGGAGATTCACCCCTCCACTTT
D gene: TRBD1; V gene: TRBV7-6; clone size: few; J gene: TRBJ1-6; CDR3 protein: CASSLGRGSNSPLHF; CDR3 DNA: TGTGCCAGCAGCTTAGGCAGGGGGTCGAATTCACCCCTCCACTTT
D gene: TRBD2; V gene: TRBV20-1; clone size: -; J gene: TRBJ2-5; CDR3 protein: CSARGGLAGGAGTQYF; CDR3 DNA: TGCAGTGCTAGAGGGGGACTAGCGGGAGGTGCAGGGACCCAGTACTTC
D gene: -; V gene: TRBV20-1; clone size: -; J gene: TRBJ2-5; CDR3 protein: CSASKGPGSRETQYF; CDR3 DNA: TGCAGTGCTAGTAAGGGACCGGGATCAAGGGAGACCCAGTACTTC
D gene: -; V gene: TRBV12-3/TRBV12-4; clone size: few; J gene: TRBJ1-2; CDR3 protein: CASSLAKGGVVYGYTF; CDR3 DNA: TGTGCCAGCAGTTTAGCAAAGGGGGGCGTTGTATATGGCTACACCTTC
D gene: -; V gene: TRBV7-3; clone size: -; J gene: TRBJ2-1; CDR3 protein: CASSLFSPGSGEQFF; CDR3 DNA: TGTGCCAGCAGCTTATTCTCCCCGGGATCGGGTGAGCAGTTCTTC
D gene: TRBD2; V gene: TRBV20-1; clone size: -; J gene: TRBJ2-5; CDR3 protein: CSAPTSGETQYF; CDR3 DNA: TGCAGTGCTCCGACTAGCGGGGAGACCCAGTACTTC
D gene: TRBD2; V gene: TRBV6-1; clone size: few; J gene: TRBJ2-1; CDR3 protein: CASSRRGTSGSLASNEQFF; CDR3 DNA: TGTGCCAGCAGTCGGCGTGGGACTAGCGGGTCGCTGGCGTCCAATGAGCAGTTCTTC
D gene: -; V gene: TRBV12-3/TRBV12-4; clone size: few; J gene: TRBJ2-7; CDR3 protein: CASTPRVPYEQYF; CDR3 DNA: TGTGCCAGCACCCCCCGGGTCCCCTACGAGCAGTACTTC
D gene: TRBD1; V gene: TRBV6-1; clone size: many; J gene: TRBJ1-2; CDR3 protein: CASNPQGAAPGYGYTF; CDR3 DNA: TGTGCCAGCAACCCACAGGGGGCCGCTCCAGGATATGGCTACACCTTC
D gene: TRBD2; V gene: TRBV7-9; clone size: -; J gene: TRBJ2-1; CDR3 protein: CASSSMSGSSYNEQFF; CDR3 DNA: TGTGCCAGCAGTTCAATGAGCGGGAGCTCCTACAATGAGCAGTTCTTC
D gene: TRBD1; V gene: TRBV12-5; clone size: -; J gene: TRBJ1-5; CDR3 protein: CASGPEGARNQPQHF; CDR3 DNA: TGTGCTAGTGGCCCAGAGGGGGCGCGGAATCAGCCCCAGCATTTT
D gene: -; V gene: TRBV7-2; clone size: -; J gene: TRBJ1-2; CDR3 protein: CASGLYGYTF; CDR3 DNA: TGTGCCAGCGGCCTGTATGGCTACACCTTC
D gene: -; V gene: TRBV14; clone size: few; J gene: TRBJ2-1; CDR3 protein: CASSLSIGVYNEQFF; CDR3 DNA: TGTGCCAGCAGCCTTTCTATTGGGGTCTACAATGAGCAGTTCTTC
D gene: -; V gene: TRBV4-1; clone size: few; J gene: TRBJ2-1; CDR3 protein: CASSHTLGAHEQFF; CDR3 DNA: TGCGCCAGCAGCCACACACTCGGGGCCCATGAGCAGTTCTTC
D gene: TRBD1; V gene: TRBV19; clone size: -; J gene: TRBJ1-1; CDR3 protein: CASSLTGQGKSEAFF; CDR3 DNA: TGTGCCAGTAGTCTAACGGGACAGGGGAAATCTGAAGCTTTCTTT
D gene: -; V gene: TRBV12-3/TRBV12-4; clone size: few; J gene: TRBJ2-6; CDR3 protein: CASSRGGRTDLWANVLTF; CDR3 DNA: TGTGCCAGCAGCCGAGGGGGGAGGACCGATCTCTGGGCCAACGTCCTGACTTTC
D gene: -; V gene: TRBV5-5; clone size: few; J gene: TRBJ2-7; CDR3 protein: CASSLGMTGWDLAYEQYF; CDR3 DNA: TGTGCCAGCAGCTTGGGAATGACGGGATGGGACCTCGCTTACGAGCAGTACTTC
D gene: TRBD2; V gene: TRBV6-1; clone size: few; J gene: TRBJ2-7; CDR3 protein: CASRQTYLAGRSYEQYF; CDR3 DNA: TGTGCCAGCAGACAGACATATTTAGCGGGACGCTCCTACGAGCAGTACTTC
D gene: TRBD1; V gene: TRBV6-5; clone size: few; J gene: TRBJ2-2; CDR3 protein: CASSSIRTGGITGELFF; CDR3 DNA: TGTGCCAGCAGTTCGATACGGACAGGGGGAATCACCGGGGAGCTGTTTTTT
D gene: -; V gene: TRBV7-2; clone size: few; J gene: TRBJ2-3; CDR3 protein: CASGTVGGSTDTQYF; CDR3 DNA: TGTGCCAGCGGAACCGTAGGCGGGAGCACAGATACGCAGTATTTT
D gene: -; V gene: TRBV12-3/TRBV12-4; clone size: -; J gene: TRBJ2-1; CDR3 protein: CASSLWDGNNEQFF; CDR3 DNA: TGTGCCAGCAGTTTGTGGGACGGAAACAATGAGCAGTTCTTC
D gene: -; V gene: TRBV3-1; clone size: -; J gene: TRBJ1-6; CDR3 protein: CASSLTGSSGTALHF; CDR3 DNA: TGTGCCAGCAGCCTGACGGGGTCGTCAGGGACGGCCCTCCACTTT
D gene: -; V gene: TRBV11-3; clone size: -; J gene: TRBJ2-3; CDR3 protein: CASRNGLAVSAQYF; CDR3 DNA: TGTGCCAGCAGGAATGGGCTAGCAGTATCGGCGCAGTATTTT
D gene: -; V gene: TRBV3-1; clone size: few; J gene: TRBJ2-2; CDR3 protein: CASSQVDTGELFF; CDR3 DNA: TGTGCCAGCAGCCAAGTGGACACCGGGGAGCTGTTTTTT
D gene: -; V gene: TRBV27; clone size: many; J gene: TRBJ1-5; CDR3 protein: CASTGVGQPQHF; CDR3 DNA: TGTGCCAGCACAGGGGTAGGTCAGCCCCAGCATTTT
D gene: -; V gene: TRBV11-2; clone size: -; J gene: TRBJ2-5; CDR3 protein: CASSWGGAQETQYF; CDR3 DNA: TGTGCCAGCAGCTGGGGGGGGGCCCAAGAGACCCAGTACTTC
D gene: -; V gene: TRBV10-3; clone size: many; J gene: TRBJ1-1; CDR3 protein: CAISESWNTEAFF; CDR3 DNA: TGTGCCATCAGTGAGTCGTGGAACACTGAAGCTTTCTTT